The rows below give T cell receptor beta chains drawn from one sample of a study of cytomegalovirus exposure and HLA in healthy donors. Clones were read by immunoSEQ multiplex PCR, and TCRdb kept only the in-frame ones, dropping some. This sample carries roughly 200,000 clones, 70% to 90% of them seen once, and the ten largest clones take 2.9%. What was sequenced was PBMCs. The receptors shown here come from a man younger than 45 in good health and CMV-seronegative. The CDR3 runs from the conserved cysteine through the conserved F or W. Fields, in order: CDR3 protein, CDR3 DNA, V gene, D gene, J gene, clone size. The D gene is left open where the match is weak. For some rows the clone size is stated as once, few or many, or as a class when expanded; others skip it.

CDR3: CASSLGPTGGTEAFF; DNA: TGTGCCAGCAGCTTAGGCCCCACAGGGGGCACTGAAGCTTTCTTT; V: TRBV11-1; D: TRBD1; J: TRBJ1-1; size: once
CDR3: CASSPSAGGTEAFF; DNA: TGCGCCAGCAGCCCGTCGGCAGGGGGCACTGAAGCTTTCTTT; V: TRBV4-3; D: TRBD1; J: TRBJ1-1; size: .
CDR3: CASSQERGGYNEQFF; DNA: TGCGCCAGCAGCCAAGAGCGGGGAGGGTACAATGAGCAGTTCTTC; V: TRBV4-1; D: TRBD2; J: TRBJ2-1; size: .
CDR3: CASSVSSGGLGTGELFF; DNA: TGTGCCAGCAGCGTATCTAGCGGGGGTTTGGGCACCGGGGAGCTGTTTTTT; V: TRBV9; D: TRBD2; J: TRBJ2-2; size: .
CDR3: CASSWARNLGEQYF; DNA: TGCGCCAGCAGCTGGGCGAGAAACCTGGGCGAGCAGTACTTC; V: TRBV5-1; D: .; J: TRBJ2-7; size: .
CDR3: CASSLSGTGITGELFF; DNA: TGTGCCAGCAGCTTGTCTGGGACAGGGATCACCGGGGAGCTGTTTTTT; V: TRBV5-5; D: TRBD1; J: TRBJ2-2; size: .
CDR3: CASSKTGVNQPQHF; DNA: TGTGCCAGCAGTAAAACGGGGGTCAATCAGCCCCAGCATTTT; V: TRBV27; D: .; J: TRBJ1-5; size: .
CDR3: CASSNKGYSYNEQFF; DNA: TGTGCCAGCAGCAATAAGGGGTACTCCTACAATGAGCAGTTCTTC; V: TRBV27; D: .; J: TRBJ2-1; size: .
CDR3: CASSAHKGGDEQYF; DNA: TGTGCCAGCAGTGCCCACAAAGGGGGCGACGAGCAGTACTTC; V: TRBV27; D: TRBD1; J: TRBJ2-7; size: few
CDR3: CASSFSPGQPPSRGYTF; DNA: TGTGCCAGCAGCTTCTCACCTGGACAGCCGCCATCTCGGGGCTACACCTTC; V: TRBV7-2; D: .; J: TRBJ1-2; size: .
CDR3: CASSPHQSSGQGNTEAFF; DNA: TGCGCCAGCAGCCCCCATCAATCGTCAGGACAGGGAAACACTGAAGCTTTCTTT; V: TRBV5-1; D: TRBD1; J: TRBJ1-1; size: .
CDR3: CASSPLAGARNEQYF; DNA: TGTGCCAGCAGTCCTCTAGCGGGGGCGCGTAACGAGCAGTACTTC; V: TRBV7-6; D: TRBD2; J: TRBJ2-7; size: .
CDR3: CASSLGRDRLNTEAFF; DNA: TGTGCCAGCAGCTTAGGCCGGGACAGGCTTAACACTGAAGCTTTCTTT; V: TRBV7-9; D: TRBD1; J: TRBJ1-1; size: .